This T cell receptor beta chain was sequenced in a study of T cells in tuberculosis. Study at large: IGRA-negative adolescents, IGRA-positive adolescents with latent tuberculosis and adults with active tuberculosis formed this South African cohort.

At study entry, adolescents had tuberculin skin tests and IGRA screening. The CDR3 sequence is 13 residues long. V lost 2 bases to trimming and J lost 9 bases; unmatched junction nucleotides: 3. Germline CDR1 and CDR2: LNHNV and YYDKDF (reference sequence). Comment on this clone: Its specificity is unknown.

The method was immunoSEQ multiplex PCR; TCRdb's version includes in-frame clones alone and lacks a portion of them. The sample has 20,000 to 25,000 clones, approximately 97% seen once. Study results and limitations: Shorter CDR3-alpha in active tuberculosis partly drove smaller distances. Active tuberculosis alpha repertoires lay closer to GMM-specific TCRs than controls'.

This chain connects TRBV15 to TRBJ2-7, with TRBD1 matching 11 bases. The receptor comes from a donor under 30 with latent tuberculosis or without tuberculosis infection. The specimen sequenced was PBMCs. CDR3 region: CATSRSGTGGQYF. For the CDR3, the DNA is TGTGCCACCAGCAGATCCGGGACAGGGGGGCAGTACTTC.